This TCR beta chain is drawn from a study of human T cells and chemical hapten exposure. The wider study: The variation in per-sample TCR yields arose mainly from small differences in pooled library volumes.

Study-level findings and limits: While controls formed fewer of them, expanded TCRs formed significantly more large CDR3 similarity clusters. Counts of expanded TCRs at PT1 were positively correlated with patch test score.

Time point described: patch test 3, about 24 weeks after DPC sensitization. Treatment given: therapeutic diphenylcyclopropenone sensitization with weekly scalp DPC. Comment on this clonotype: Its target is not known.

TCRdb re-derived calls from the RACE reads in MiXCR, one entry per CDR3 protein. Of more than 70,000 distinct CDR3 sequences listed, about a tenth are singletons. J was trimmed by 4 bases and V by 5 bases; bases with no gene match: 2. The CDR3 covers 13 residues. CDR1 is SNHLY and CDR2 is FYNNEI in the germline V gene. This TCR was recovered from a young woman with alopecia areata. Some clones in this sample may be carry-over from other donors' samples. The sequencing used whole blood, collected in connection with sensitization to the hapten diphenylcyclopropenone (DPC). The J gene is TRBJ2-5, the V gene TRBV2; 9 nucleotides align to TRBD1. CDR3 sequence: CASSPQGAETQYF. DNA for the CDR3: TGTGCCAGCAGTCCACAGGGGGCAGAGACCCAGTACTTC.